This T cell receptor beta chain was observed in a study of human T cells and chemical hapten exposure. MiXCR was run by TCRdb on the 5' RACE reads, yielding one entry per CDR3 protein. The sample includes about 140,000 distinct CDR3 sequences, around 4% of them seen just once. Germline CDR1 is SNHLY and CDR2 is FYNNEI. Trimming left V 5 bases short and J 9 bases short, with 11 bases between. This CDR3 has 13 amino acids. Whole blood that had not been fractionated was the source of extracted total RNA. This sequence joins TRBV2 and TRBJ1-6; the D is unclear. This TCR was recovered from a female donor in good health. CDR3 DNA sequence: TGTGCCAGCAGTCAAGGTTGTACTTCACCCCTCCACTTT. As protein: CASSQGCTSPLHF.